Below are 8 T cell receptor beta chains sequenced from a single sample in a study of beta chain features in type 1 diabetes. Of the isolated RNA, all was reverse transcribed, and so the sequenced material was expressed TCRB transcripts. Assay used: immunoSEQ multiplex PCR; TCRdb lists only in-frame clones, some missing. Seen here are under 800,000 clones, around 15% observed once, and the top ten hold about 0.097%. Sequencing was carried out using naive CD4+ T cells from blood. The receptors come from a man between 18 and 35 years old in good health.

The genes are TRBV11-3 and TRBJ2-2; D gene ambiguous. V lost 4 bases to trimming and J lost 6 bases, with 12 bases between them. Germline CDR1 and CDR2: SGHNT and YENEEA. CDR3 length equals 14 residues. CDR3 loop: CASSSSRPSGELFF. Written as DNA, the CDR3 is TGTGCCAGCAGCTCCTCTAGGCCCTCCGGGGAGCTGTTTTTT.

The chain employs TRBV5-6 and TRBJ2-3; 9 nucleotides line up with TRBD2. Germline V gives CDR1 SGHDT, CDR2 YYEEEE. The junction had 6 bases not matched to a gene; V was cut back by 4 bases and J by 6 bases. This CDR3 region has 14 residues. In DNA form, the CDR3 reads TGTGCCAGCAGCCTGGGACTAGCTGCCGATACGCAGTATTTT. As protein: CASSLGLAADTQYF.

The chain is built from TRBV4-2 and TRBJ2-5; 12 bases are a match to TRBD2. The CDR3 contains 18 residues. The V gene end was trimmed by 0 bases and the J gene end by 5 bases; junction bases not matched to a gene: 10. Germline CDR1 reads LGHNA; CDR2 reads YNFKEQ. The CDR3 here is CASSQDLILAGGVETQYF. CDR3 bases: TGTGCCAGCAGCCAAGATCTTATACTAGCGGGGGGTGTCGAGACCCAGTACTTC.

This clone was counted only a few times. The genes are TRBV7-9 and TRBJ1-1, with D possibly TRBD1 on 5 matching bases. V gave up 4 bases and J gave up 5 bases, with 20 bases separating them. Germline V gene lookup returns CDR1 SEHNR and CDR2 FQNEAQ (reference sequence). This CDR3 has 16 amino acids. CDR3 DNA sequence: TGTGCCAGCAGCTCACGCCGGGGAGGGGTGCGGACTGAAGCTTTCTTT. This gives the protein CASSSRRGGVRTEAFF.

This clone was observed a few times. V and J are TRBV27 and TRBJ2-1; a weak D match, TRBD1 (6 bases). The germline V gene encodes CDR1 MNHEY and CDR2 SMNVEV (reference sequence). CDR3 length: 17 residues. The V end was cut by 5 bases, the J end by 0 bases, with 17 bases between. The CDR3 DNA reads as TGTGCCAGCAGTCGTCAACAGGGCCTCAGCTCCTACAATGAGCAGTTCTTC. This encodes CASSRQQGLSSYNEQFF.

This clone was recorded a few times. The chain couples TRBV6-5 to TRBJ2-7; D call uncertain. Germline V gene sequence: CDR1 MNHEY, CDR2 SVGAGI. The CDR3 length is 12 residues. V lost 8 bases, J lost 2 bases, and 10 bases lay in between. CDR3 DNA: TGTGCCAGCCGGCACTTTACCTACGAGCAGTACTTC. It translates to CASRHFTYEQYF.

With regard to this clone: The sample has other DNA sequences that encode this CDR3 too. The chain combines TRBV28 with TRBJ2-3, with D perhaps matching TRBD2 (6 bases). V was cut by 6 bases and J by 0 bases, with 13 bases left in between. Germline CDR1 and CDR2: MDHEN and SYDVKM. The CDR3 spans 15 residues. CDR3: CASSLSGRSTDTQYF. In DNA form, the CDR3 reads TGTGCCAGCAGCCTTAGCGGTCGGAGCACAGATACGCAGTATTTT.

This clone showed up just a few times. The chain carries TRBV6-5 and TRBJ2-2; D call uncertain. Per germline, CDR1 MNHEY and CDR2 SVGAGI. V was pared by 0 bases and J by 2 bases, with 10 bases between. The length of the CDR3 is 16 residues. CDR3 nucleotides: TGTGCCAGCAGTTACTCGGCACAATCAAACACCGGGGAGCTGTTTTTT. This translates into CASSYSAQSNTGELFF.